Shown below are 23 T cell receptor beta chains from a single sample sequenced in a study of STAT5B mutations in CD4+ large granular lymphocyte leukemia. TCRdb's table, derived via immunoSEQ multiplex PCR, lists solely in-frame clones and lacks some. The repertoire holds around 28,000 clones, just under 75% seen once, with roughly 1% in the top ten. The sample comprised CD4+ T cells from blood buffy coats. All receptors come from a human donor in good health.

The chain links TRBV5-4 to TRBJ2-4; 10 bases match TRBD1. The CDR3 is 15 residues long. Germline loops: CDR1 SGHNT, CDR2 YYREEE (reference sequence). Unmatched junction bases numbered 0, after V lost 0 bases and J lost 3 bases. This CDR3 reads CASSLGTGGKNIQYF. In DNA, the CDR3 is TGTGCCAGCAGCTTGGGGACAGGGGGCAAAAACATTCAGTACTTC. Supplemented by reference TRBV5-4 and TRBJ2-4, the full variable domain reads ETGVTQSPTHLIKTRGQQVTLRCSSQSGHNTVSWYQQALGQGPQFIFQYYREEENGRGNFPPRFSGLQFPNYSSELNVNALELDDSALYLCASSLGTGGKNIQYFGAGTRLSVL.

This clone was picked up a small number of times. The V and J genes are TRBV7-2 and TRBJ1-1; the match to TRBD1 covers 7 bases. The germline gives CDR1 SGHTA, CDR2 FQGNSA. There are 13 residues in the CDR3. The V and J ends lost 3 bases and 3 bases, in that order; junction bases with no gene match: 1. The CDR3 loop reads CASSFQGDTEAFF. The CDR3 DNA is TGTGCCAGCAGCTTCCAGGGGGACACTGAAGCTTTCTTT.

V usage is TRBV9 and J usage is TRBJ2-5, with 13 bases fitting TRBD2. The CDR3 loop spans 15 amino acids. From germline, CDR1 is SGDLS and CDR2 YYNGEE. V lost 4 bases to trimming and J lost 6 bases; unmatched junction nucleotides: 6. The CDR3, as DNA: TGTGCCAGCAGCCCGACTAGCGGGGGGCTCCAGACCCAGTACTTC. Amino acid sequence: CASSPTSGGLQTQYF.

The chain combines TRBV7-9 with TRBJ2-7; possibly TRBD2 for D (6 bases). Germline V gives CDR1 SEHNR, CDR2 FQNEAQ (reference sequence). Trimming took 5 bases from V and 5 from J, leaving 10 bases between them. CDR3 length: 12 amino acids. For the CDR3, the DNA is TGTGCCAGCAGCCCCGGCGGGAACGAGCAGTACTTC. This gives the protein CASSPGGNEQYF.

The V call is TRBV6-5, the J call TRBJ2-4, with a tentative D call TRBD2 (5 bases). Trimming removed 5 bases from V and 6 bases from J, with 11 bases in between. Germline V gives CDR1 MNHEY, CDR2 SVGAGI. There are 13 residues in the CDR3. Here the CDR3 reads CASSPPTRNIQYF. DNA of the CDR3: TGTGCCAGCAGTCCCCCAACTAGAAACATTCAGTACTTC.

The J gene is TRBJ1-5, the V gene TRBV19; D is perhaps TRBD1 (5 bases). The CDR3 totals 16 residues. Germline CDR1 reads LNHDA; CDR2 reads SQIVND (reference sequence). Between the trimmed V and J ends, which lost 8 bases and 6 bases, there was a span of 23 bases. CDR3: CASEDRGRKQGQPQHF. CDR3 nucleotides: TGTGCCAGTGAGGACCGGGGTAGGAAGCAGGGTCAGCCCCAGCATTTT.

The CDR3 nucleotides read TGTGCCAGCAGCTTCTACGGGGCGGAAGATACGCAGTATTTT. Translating it yields CASSFYGAEDTQYF. V is TRBV7-8 and J is TRBJ2-3; either TRBD1 or TRBD2 may fit D (5 bases each). The V end was cut by 3 bases, the J end by 5 bases, with 12 bases between. Germline assignment: CDR1 SGHVS and CDR2 FQNEAQ. This CDR3 is 14 amino acids long.

V and J are TRBV27 and TRBJ2-1, with D possibly being TRBD2 (7 bases). Germline V gene lookup returns CDR1 MNHEY and CDR2 SMNVEV (reference sequence). V lost 5 bases, J lost 5 bases, and 16 bases lay in between. CDR3 size: 15 residues. The CDR3: CASSPRTRGDNEQFF. DNA of the CDR3: TGTGCCAGCAGTCCACGGACTAGGGGGGACAATGAGCAGTTCTTC.

This chain uses TRBV7-6 with TRBJ2-3; D possibly matches TRBD1 or TRBD2 (9 bases each). The germline CDR1 and CDR2 sequences are SGHVS and FNYEAQ. V was shortened by 4 bases and J by 1 base, with 24 bases between the two germline ends. The CDR3 runs 19 residues. The CDR3 loop is CASSWGQGVSGGRTDTQYF. CDR3 nucleotides: TGTGCCAGCAGCTGGGGACAGGGAGTTAGCGGGGGCCGCACAGATACGCAGTATTTT.

This clone showed up just a few times. The chain joins TRBV30 to TRBJ1-3, with unresolved D. The V end lost 5 bases, the J end lost 1 base, and 6 bases lay between the germline ends. Germline V CDR1 and CDR2: GTSNPN, SVGIG (reference sequence). The CDR3 is 12 residues long. CDR3 nucleotides: TGTGCCTGGGCTGAGTCTGGAAACACCATATATTTT. This codes for CAWAESGNTIYF.

V and J are TRBV6-6 and TRBJ1-1, with a weak D call TRBD1 (6 bases). Trimming pared 9 bases from V and 4 bases from J, leaving 15 bases between. Per germline, CDR1 MNHNY and CDR2 SVGAGI (reference sequence). The CDR3 totals 13 residues. CDR3 in amino acids: CASYRAGGTEAFF. CDR3 DNA: TGTGCCAGTTACAGGGCAGGCGGCACTGAAGCTTTCTTT.

The chain recombines TRBV19 with TRBJ1-4; TRBD1 might be the D (5 bases). The V end was cut by 6 bases, the J end by 2 bases, with 10 bases between. CDR3 length equals 14 residues. Germline values: CDR1 LNHDA, CDR2 SQIVND (reference sequence). CDR3 coding DNA: TGTGCCAGTAGCCGGGAGGGGACTAATGAAAAACTGTTTTTT. Its translation: CASSREGTNEKLFF.

The chain carries TRBV5-5 and TRBJ2-1; 10 nucleotides agree with TRBD1. Germline loops: CDR1 SGHKS, CDR2 YYEKEE (reference sequence). CDR3 size: 16 residues. Trimming took 3 bases from V and 7 from J; bases not matched to a gene: 10. The CDR3 loop is CASSWGLGQGLNEQFF. The CDR3 DNA reads as TGTGCCAGCAGCTGGGGATTGGGACAGGGGTTGAATGAGCAGTTCTTC.

This rearrangement joins TRBV7-8 to TRBJ2-1; 7 bases line up with TRBD2. The CDR3 runs 15 residues. Germline CDR1 reads SGHVS; CDR2 reads FQNEAQ. Trimming took 2 bases from V and 8 from J; bases not matched to a gene: 9. The CDR3 reads CASSLRSASGHEQFF. The CDR3 DNA reads TGTGCCAGCAGCTTAAGGTCGGCTAGCGGCCATGAGCAGTTCTTC.

The chain recombines TRBV1 with TRBJ2-7; the table's D call, TRBD1, was not checked against the DNA. TRBV1 has pseudogene status. The CDR3 is made up of 19 amino acids. The CDR3 is CTSSQASPRDTNGNDEQYV. As DNA, the CDR3 is TGCACCAGCAGCCAAGCATCCCCCCGGGACACCAATGGCAACGACGAGCAGTACGTC.

The chain combines TRBV5-4 with TRBJ2-3; D is unresolved. The CDR3 contains 12 residues. Trimming took off 2 bases at V and 2 bases at J, with 3 bases between the two ends. In germline, CDR1 is SGHNT, CDR2 YYREEE (reference sequence). Written as DNA, the CDR3 is TGTGCCAGCAGCTTCACCACAGATACGCAGTATTTT. This encodes CASSFTTDTQYF.

This clone turned up a few times. The chain recombines TRBV6-5 with TRBJ2-7; D not resolved. Germline V CDR1 and CDR2: MNHEY, SVGAGI. V gave up 11 bases and J gave up 2 bases, with 16 bases separating them. The CDR3 is 13 amino acids. In nucleotides, the CDR3 is TGTGCCTGCAAGGGCTCGACTCCCTACGAGCAGTACGTC. Translated, it gives CACKGSTPYEQYV.

The J gene is TRBJ1-1, the V gene TRBV5-4, with 7 bases fitting TRBD1. V gave up 0 bases and J gave up 4 bases; unmatched junction bases: 3. Germline CDR1 reads SGHNT; CDR2 reads YYREEE (reference sequence). The length of the CDR3 is 14 residues. In DNA, the CDR3 is TGTGCCAGCAGCTTGGACAGGGGTATCACTGAAGCTTTCTTT. Translation gives CASSLDRGITEAFF.

There are a few counts of this clone. The genes are TRBV28 and TRBJ1-1; no definite D call. The CDR3 is 12 residues long. Trimming pared 7 bases from V and 3 bases from J, leaving 9 bases between. Germline CDR1 reads MDHEN; CDR2 reads SYDVKM. The chain's CDR3 is CASMRFYTEAFF. The DNA for the CDR3 is TGTGCCAGCATGAGATTTTACACTGAAGCTTTCTTT.

CDR3 nucleotides: TGTGCTACCGGGACAGGGGACACAGATACGCAGTATTTT. Its protein is CATGTGDTDTQYF. V usage is TRBV12-5 and J usage is TRBJ2-3, with 10 bases aligning to TRBD1. V shed 10 bases and J 2 bases; nucleotides not matched to a gene: 3. Germline loops: CDR1 LGHNT, CDR2 FRNRAP. CDR3 size: 13 residues.

CDR3 coding DNA: TGTGCCAGCAGTTCGCCGGGACGACAAAACATTCAGTACTTC. Encoded protein: CASSSPGRQNIQYF. The chain joins TRBV11-3 to TRBJ2-4; D could derive from TRBD1 or TRBD2 (5 bases each). V shed 6 bases and J shed 5 bases, with 14 bases lying between them. The germline V gene has CDR1 SGHNT and CDR2 YENEEA. CDR3 length: 14 residues.

This clone was detected only once. This chain uses TRBV7-2 with TRBJ2-2; D might be TRBD1 (5 bases). Per germline, CDR1 SGHTA and CDR2 FQGNSA. This CDR3 is 13 amino acids long. V lost 2 bases to trimming and J lost 6 bases, with 7 bases between them. The chain's CDR3 is CASSLLGAGELFF. As DNA, the CDR3 is TGTGCCAGCAGCTTACTAGGGGCCGGGGAGCTGTTTTTT.

The rearrangement uses TRBV28 and TRBJ1-1; 8 bases are a match to TRBD1. Per germline, CDR1 MDHEN and CDR2 SYDVKM. V was pared by 6 bases and J by 4 bases, with 10 bases of the junction left unmatched. The CDR3 is 15 amino acids. The CDR3, as DNA: TGTGCCAGCAGGCTAAGTACAGGGGGGGGCACTGAAGCTTTCTTT. Amino acids: CASRLSTGGGTEAFF.